This T cell receptor beta chain was identified in a study of blood T cell repertoires in COVID-19 (dated by TCRdb to about 2020). As for the study more broadly: The collaborator samples originated in the United States, Italy and Spain and spanned the acute and convalescent phases of COVID-19. The material from the prospective study consisted of cDNA or gDNA derived from T cells, B-cell-depleted T cells, or PBMCs. Deeply sampled blood TCRbeta repertoires from subjects exposed to, actively infected with, or recovered from COVID-19 were included in the dataset. A freely available public database, intended as a resource for researchers studying the immune response to SARS-CoV-2, is where the repertoires were released. Samples came from the ongoing ImmuneRACE study (first 160 participants) plus 1,254 subjects from 6 global collaborators. The sample metadata nearly always contained a de-identified subject ID, COVID-19 status, age in years and sex. Where HLA class I and class II types were available, the types were taken from metadata supplied by the sample provider, not from assay-based typing. Study-wide conclusions, independent of this receptor: Clinical and demographic metadata were provided uncurated, with the amount varying by source and participant.

Each collaborating institution followed its own protocols to collect whole blood in K2EDTA tubes. For TCRbeta analysis, collaborator samples were shipped as frozen whole blood, as isolated PBMCs, or as DNA extracted from either sample type. Turning to this clone: Its cognate antigen has yet to be identified. One base away there is no much larger clone; base qualities are not given.

TCRbeta CDR3 regions were amplified from genomic DNA using the immunoSEQ Assay, a bias-controlled multiplex PCR. The authors' pipeline ran thus. The number of nucleated cells in each sample was estimated by amplification of reference gene primers within the assay. To quantify the absolute abundance of each unique TCRbeta CDR3 rearrangement, sequence reads were collapsed and filtered. For each sample, productive Simpson clonality was calculated by taking the square root of Simpson's diversity index across productive rearrangements. Imported from immuneACCESS, the table was reduced by TCRdb to in-frame sequences with V and J called. These copies leave out some clones; in studies compared against another copy, an unresolved V gene accounts for under half, and the cause of the remainder is not known. The DNA gave D and trimming, while V, J and clone size come from that table. The sample table records just under 30,000 clones; more than 80% of these occur just once. The top ten clones comprise approximately 15% of the sample.

The germline V and J ends show losses of 4 bases and 2 bases respectively, and no gene match explains 5 bases of the junction. The CDR3, cysteine through phenylalanine, is 14 amino acids long. The only DNA kept is the CDR3, 42 bases in frame from the first base. CDR1 SGDLS and CDR2 YYNGEE are derived from the germline V gene. The origin of this receptor is an elderly man with acute or convalescent COVID-19. Rearrangement joined TRBV9 to TRBJ2-5; 7 nucleotides in the junction match TRBD1. Sequencing was done on a sample of peripheral blood. The CDR3 protein is CASSPRDSQETQYF. The DNA sequence is given as TGTGCCAGCAGCCCCAGGGACAGTCAAGAGACCCAGTACTTC.